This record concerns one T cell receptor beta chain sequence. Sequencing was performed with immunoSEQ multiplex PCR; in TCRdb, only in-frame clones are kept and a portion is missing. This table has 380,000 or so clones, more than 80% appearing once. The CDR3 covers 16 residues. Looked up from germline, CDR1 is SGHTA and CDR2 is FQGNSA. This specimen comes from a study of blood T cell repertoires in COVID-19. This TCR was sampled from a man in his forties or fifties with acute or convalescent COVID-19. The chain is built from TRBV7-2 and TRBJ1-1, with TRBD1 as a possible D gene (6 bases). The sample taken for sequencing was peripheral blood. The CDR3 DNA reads TGTGCTGTGGACAGACAAAATTACTTCATGAACACTGAAGCTTTCTTT. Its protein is CAVDRQNYFMNTEAFF.